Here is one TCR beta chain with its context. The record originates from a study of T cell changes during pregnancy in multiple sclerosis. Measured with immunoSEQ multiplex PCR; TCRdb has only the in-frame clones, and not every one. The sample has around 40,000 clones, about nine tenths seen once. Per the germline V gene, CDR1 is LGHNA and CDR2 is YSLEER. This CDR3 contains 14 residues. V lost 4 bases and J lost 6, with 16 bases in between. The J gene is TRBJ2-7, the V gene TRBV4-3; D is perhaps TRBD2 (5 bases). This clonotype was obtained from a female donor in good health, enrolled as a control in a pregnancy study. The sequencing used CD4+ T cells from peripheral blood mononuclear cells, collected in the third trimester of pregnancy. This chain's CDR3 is CASSRQPGIGEQYF. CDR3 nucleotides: TGCGCCAGCAGCCGCCAGCCGGGGATTGGCGAGCAGTACTTC.